The next 29 T cell receptor beta chains were all read from a single sample in a study of blood T cell repertoires in COVID-19 (dated by TCRdb to about 2020). The receptor library was made with the immunoSEQ multiplex PCR assay. Entries here come from immuneACCESS through TCRdb and include only in-frame sequences with V and J called. Some clones fail to appear in such tables; in the studies checked, an unresolved V gene covers under half of the shortfall, and the cause of the remainder is unknown. This sample holds 300,000 to 450,000 clones; around 87% were observed only once. The ten largest clones represent around 1.9% of the sample. The material sequenced was PBMCs or T cells enriched from blood (not recorded which). The receptors were gathered from a man aged 40-50 years in a cohort exposed to, infected with or recovered from COVID-19 (not recorded which).

The rearrangement uses TRBV7-2 and TRBJ2-7; maybe TRBD1 (5 bases). V shed 4 bases and J shed 3 bases, with 16 bases lying between them. Germline V gene data show CDR1 as SGHTA and CDR2 as FQGNSA. The CDR3 is 15 amino acids. The DNA of the CDR3 is TGTGCCAGCAGCTGGCTCACAGGAATGGGCTACGAGCAGTACTTC. This gives the protein CASSWLTGMGYEQYF.

J is TRBJ2-7 and V is TRBV7-2; TRBD1 is a possible D gene (5 bases). This CDR3 comprises 14 residues. Germline CDR1 reads SGHTA; CDR2 reads FQGNSA. V was clipped by 3 bases and J by 3 bases, with 12 bases between them. CDR3 in DNA: TGTGCCAGCAGCTTGACAGCGTCCAGCTACGAGCAGTACTTC. Its protein is CASSLTASSYEQYF.

This chain uses TRBV3-1 (or the pseudogene TRBV3-2) with TRBJ2-7, with a tentative D call TRBD1 (8 bases). Germline values: CDR1 LGHDT, CDR2 YNNKEL (reference sequence). V was cut by 4 bases and J by 3 bases, with 16 bases left in between. The CDR3 has 15 amino acids. The CDR3 sequence is CASSPSHRGGYEQYF. The CDR3 region has the DNA TGTGCCAGCAGCCCTAGCCACAGGGGGGGCTACGAGCAGTACTTC.

This chain links TRBV19 with TRBJ2-1; 11 bases agree with TRBD2. Germline-derived CDR1 and CDR2 are LNHDA and SQIVND (reference sequence). The trim removed 3 bases at V and 9 bases at J, leaving 7 bases unmatched. This CDR3 has 15 amino acids. The CDR3 sequence is CASSILTSGRGEQFF. DNA for the CDR3: TGTGCCAGTAGTATTCTTACTAGCGGGAGAGGTGAGCAGTTCTTC.

This clone was observed a handful of times. The chain joins TRBV19 to TRBJ1-2; D call uncertain. The V end was cut by 4 bases, the J end by 4 bases, with 10 bases between. The CDR3 runs 13 residues. CDR1 LNHDA and CDR2 SQIVND come from the germline V gene (reference sequence). This CDR3 is CASSRGGSYGYTF. CDR3 nucleotides: TGTGCCAGTAGTAGGGGAGGTAGCTATGGCTACACCTTC.

V usage is TRBV18 and J usage is TRBJ2-7, with 10 bases that match TRBD2. Germline V CDR1 and CDR2: KGHSH, LQKENI. The junction had 9 bases not matched to a gene; V was cut back by 3 bases and J by 4 bases. The CDR3 consists of 16 residues. The CDR3 region is CASSPREVAGGYEQYF. The CDR3 bases are TGTGCCAGCTCACCCCGGGAAGTAGCGGGAGGATACGAGCAGTACTTC.

The chain couples TRBV6-4 to TRBJ2-7; D is unresolved. The V gene lost 4 bases and the J gene lost 3 bases, with 13 bases spanning the gap. Germline CDR1 reads MRHNA; CDR2 reads SNTAGT. The CDR3 runs 14 residues. Here the CDR3 DNA reads TGTGCCAGCAGTGGCACGTACCTACGCTACGAGCAGTACTTC. This translates into CASSGTYLRYEQYF.

This rearrangement joins TRBV18 to TRBJ1-2; 7 bases agree with TRBD1. CDR3 length: 14 residues. The germline gives CDR1 KGHSH, CDR2 LQKENI. With V trimmed by 4 bases and J by 6 bases, 8 bases remained unmatched. The CDR3 loop reads CASSLQGGPDGYTF. CDR3 bases: TGTGCCAGCTCACTGCAGGGGGGCCCGGATGGCTACACCTTC.

This clone was seen a single time. The genes are TRBV7-2 and TRBJ1-5; perhaps TRBD1 as D (6 bases). The CDR3 loop spans 13 amino acids. V gave up 5 bases and J gave up 6 bases, with 11 bases separating them. The germline V gene encodes CDR1 SGHTA and CDR2 FQGNSA. The CDR3 nucleotides read TGTGCCAGCAGCACAGGGTTGACTCAGCCCCAGCATTTT. Translation gives CASSTGLTQPQHF.

The chain uses TRBV10-3 and TRBJ2-1, with 10 bases matching TRBD2. This CDR3 is 16 amino acids long. The germline V gene has CDR1 ENHRY and CDR2 SYGVKD. Trimming took 2 bases from V and 5 from J; bases not matched to a gene: 6. CDR3 sequence: CAISEESGRADNEQFF. The DNA for the CDR3 is TGTGCCATCAGTGAGGAAAGCGGGAGGGCCGACAATGAGCAGTTCTTC.

V usage is TRBV11-2 and J usage is TRBJ2-2; TRBD1 matches at 10 bases. The CDR3 covers 16 residues. The germline CDR1 and CDR2 sequences are SGHAT and FQNNGV. Trimming at V came to 5 bases and at J to 6 bases, leaving 9 bases not matched to a gene. The CDR3 bases are TGTGCCAGCAGCGGCGTGACAGGGGGCGCATCCGGGGAGCTGTTTTTT. It codes for CASSGVTGGASGELFF.

This clone was counted a few times. Other DNA variants within this sample encode the same CDR3. The J gene is TRBJ1-5, the V gene TRBV5-1; D is ambiguous. Per germline, CDR1 SGHRS and CDR2 YFSETQ. V lost 1 base, J lost 4 bases, and 6 bases lay in between. This CDR3 has 13 residues. CDR3 coding DNA: TGCGCCAGCAGCTTGTCGGGAAATCAGCCCCAGCATTTT. It yields the protein CASSLSGNQPQHF.

The chain joins TRBV7-9 to TRBJ1-4; 9 bases map to TRBD1. Looked up from germline, CDR1 is SEHNR and CDR2 is FQNEAQ (reference sequence). V shed 4 bases and J 8 bases; nucleotides not matched to a gene: 11. This CDR3 spans 16 amino acids. In DNA form, the CDR3 reads TGTGCCAGCAGCTCCGCCGGGACAGGGAGTGGCGAAAAACTGTTTTTT. Translating gives CASSSAGTGSGEKLFF. Combining the CDR3 with reference TRBV7-9 and TRBJ1-4 gives the whole variable domain DTGVSQNPRHKITKRGQNVTFRCDPISEHNRLYWYRQTLGQGPEFLTYFQNEAQLEKSRLLSDRFSAERPKGSFSTLEIQRTEQGDSAMYLCASSSAGTGSGEKLFFGSGTQLSVL.

This rearrangement joins TRBV11-2 to TRBJ2-2; TRBD2 is a possible D gene (6 bases). Germline V gene data show CDR1 as SGHAT and CDR2 as FQNNGV. The CDR3 runs to 15 residues. V shed 5 bases and J shed 4 bases, with 14 bases lying between them. The CDR3 DNA follows: TGTGCCAGCAGCCCACCTAGACTAGTCACCGGGGAGCTGTTTTTT. It encodes CASSPPRLVTGELFF.

The chain joins TRBV7-2 to TRBJ2-6, with 12 bases identical to TRBD2. V lost 5 bases to trimming and J lost 3 bases; unmatched junction nucleotides: 8. The CDR3 is made up of 18 amino acids. The germline CDR1 and CDR2 sequences are SGHTA and FQGNSA. CDR3 amino acids: CASSRRTSGISGANVLTF. In nucleotides, the CDR3 is TGTGCCAGCAGCCGGCGGACTAGCGGGATCAGTGGGGCCAACGTCCTGACTTTC.

The CDR3, as DNA: TGTGCCAGCGGAGCAGACAGTTTCGTCGATTCACCCCTCCACTTT. Its translation is CASGADSFVDSPLHF. The V gene is TRBV7-9, the J gene TRBJ1-6; D may be TRBD1 (5 bases). This CDR3 spans 15 amino acids. V was cut by 8 bases and J by 8 bases, with 19 bases left in between. Germline V gene data show CDR1 as SEHNR and CDR2 as FQNEAQ (reference sequence).

The chain carries TRBV27 and TRBJ2-5; the D is unclear. The CDR3 runs to 14 residues. Trimming removed 2 bases from V and 1 base from J, with 8 bases in between. CDR1 and CDR2 from the germline V gene are MNHEY and SMNVEV (reference sequence). Written as DNA, the CDR3 is TGTGCCAGCAGTTTAAGCAGACTCCAAGAGACCCAGTACTTC. Its translation is CASSLSRLQETQYF.

V gene TRBV18 combines with J gene TRBJ2-7, with 7 bases lining up with TRBD2. Trimming at V came to 3 bases and at J to 4 bases, leaving 12 bases not matched to a gene. This CDR3 spans 16 amino acids. The germline gives CDR1 KGHSH, CDR2 LQKENI. The CDR3 sequence is CASSPRGEGKGYEQYF. As DNA, the CDR3 is TGTGCCAGCTCACCCAGAGGGGAGGGAAAAGGGTACGAGCAGTACTTC.

The genes are TRBV20-1 and TRBJ2-1; no clear D gene. Germline V gives CDR1 DFQATT, CDR2 SNEGSKA (reference sequence). V shed 4 bases and J shed 15 bases, with 16 bases lying between them. The CDR3 is 11 residues long. The CDR3 bases are TGCAGTGCTAAAGACGGCTCGCGGCTGTTCTTC. Translation: CSAKDGSRLFF.

The CDR3 bases are TGTGCCATCAGTGGGCAGGGGGTGGGCTACACCTTC. This translates into CAISGQGVGYTF. This rearrangement joins TRBV10-3 to TRBJ1-2, with 7 bases that match TRBD1. The CDR3 covers 12 residues. The germline V gene encodes CDR1 ENHRY and CDR2 SYGVKD. After removal of 4 bases from V and 8 bases from J, the junction contained 4 bases not matched to a gene.

DNA for the CDR3: TGTGCCATTAGGGACAGCTTGTTAAGCGATCAGCCCCAGCATTTT. It translates to CAIRDSLLSDQPQHF. The chain is built from TRBV28 and TRBJ1-5; 7 bases are shared with TRBD1. Losses at the gene ends were 10 bases for V and 5 bases for J; bases not matched to a gene: 14. The V gene's germline CDR1 is MDHEN and CDR2 SYDVKM. CDR3 length equals 15 residues.

V gene TRBV2 combines with J gene TRBJ2-6; 7 nucleotides align to TRBD1. The ends lost 9 bases at V and 0 bases at J; junction bases unmatched: 14. Per germline, CDR1 SNHLY and CDR2 FYNNEI. The CDR3 consists of 18 residues. CDR3 region: CARRGLGLESSGANVLTF. CDR3 coding DNA: TGTGCCAGAAGGGGGCTCGGCCTAGAGAGCTCTGGGGCCAACGTCCTGACTTTC.

The J gene is TRBJ1-3, the V gene TRBV28, with TRBD1 matching 10 bases. The V gene end was trimmed by 2 bases and the J gene end by 7 bases; junction bases not matched to a gene: 11. This CDR3 comprises 17 residues. Germline V lookup: CDR1 MDHEN, CDR2 SYDVKM. The CDR3, as DNA: TGTGCCAGCAGTTTAGGGTTCGGGGGACAGGGGAAGAACACCATATATTTT. Protein product: CASSLGFGGQGKNTIYF.

The CDR3, as DNA: TGTGCCAGCCGCCCGATGGGACAGGGGGGCAGTGGCTACACCTTC. It is translated as CASRPMGQGGSGYTF. The rearrangement uses TRBV25-1 and TRBJ1-2; 11 bases align to TRBD1. V shed 8 bases and J 7 bases; nucleotides not matched to a gene: 12. Germline loops: CDR1 MGHDK, CDR2 SYGVNS. This CDR3 is built from 15 residues.

In regard to this clone: This sample also contains other DNA sequences that code for the same CDR3. The rearrangement uses TRBV6-5 and TRBJ1-4; 7 bases align to TRBD1. CDR1 is MNHEY, CDR2 SVGAGI, per germline. The length of the CDR3 is 15 residues. V shed 0 bases, J shed 5 bases, and the junction held 3 bases outside the gene matches. The CDR3 reads CASSYSQGVNEKLFF. The CDR3 DNA sequence: TGTGCCAGCAGTTACTCTCAGGGGGTAAATGAAAAACTGTTTTTT.

The chain couples TRBV14 to TRBJ2-1; 14 bases are shared with TRBD2. The CDR3 totals 14 residues. Germline V gives CDR1 SGHDN, CDR2 FVKESK. Trimming at V came to 5 bases and at J to 7 bases, leaving 1 base not matched to a gene. The CDR3 spells CASSRLAGGNEQFF. CDR3 nucleotide sequence: TGTGCCAGCAGCAGACTAGCGGGAGGGAATGAGCAGTTCTTC. Full variable domain (missing parts from reference TRBV14 and TRBJ2-1): EAGVTQFPSHSVIEKGQTVTLRCDPISGHDNLYWYRRVMGKEIKFLLHFVKESKQDESGMPNNRFLAERTGGTYSTLKVQPAELEDSGVYFCASSRLAGGNEQFFGPGTRLTVL.

J is TRBJ1-3 and V is TRBV9; no definite D call. The germline V gene encodes CDR1 SGDLS and CDR2 YYNGEE. The CDR3 is made up of 12 amino acids. V was clipped by 3 bases and J by 4 bases, with 5 bases between them. The CDR3 sequence is CASSGAGNTIYF. The CDR3 region has the DNA TGTGCCAGCAGCGGAGCCGGAAACACCATATATTTT.

A few counts support this clone. This sequence joins TRBV25-1 and TRBJ2-1, with D perhaps matching TRBD2 (6 bases). Germline lookup yields CDR1 MGHDK and CDR2 SYGVNS. The V end was cut by 5 bases, the J end by 0 bases, with 11 bases between. The CDR3 contains 15 residues. The DNA for the CDR3 is TGTGCCAGCAGTAGAAATAGCGGCTCCTACAATGAGCAGTTCTTC. Amino acid sequence: CASSRNSGSYNEQFF.

The chain recombines TRBV2 with TRBJ2-2; no reliable D call. CDR1 is SNHLY, CDR2 FYNNEI, per germline. Trimming removed 5 bases at V and 0 bases at J, with 4 bases between. The length of the CDR3 is 13 residues. CDR3 in amino acids: CASSRPNTGELFF. Written as DNA, the CDR3 is TGTGCCAGCAGTCGTCCGAACACCGGGGAGCTGTTTTTT.